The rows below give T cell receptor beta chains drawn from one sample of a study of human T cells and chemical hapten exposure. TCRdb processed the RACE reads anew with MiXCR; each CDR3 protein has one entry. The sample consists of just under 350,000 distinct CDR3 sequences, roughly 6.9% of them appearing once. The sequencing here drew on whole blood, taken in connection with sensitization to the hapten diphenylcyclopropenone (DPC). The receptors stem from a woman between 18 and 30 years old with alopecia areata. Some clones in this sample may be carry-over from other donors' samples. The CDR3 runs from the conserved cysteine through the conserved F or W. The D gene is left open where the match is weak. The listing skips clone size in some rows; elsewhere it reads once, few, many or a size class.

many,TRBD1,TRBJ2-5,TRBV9,TGTGCCAGCAGCGTCGGGACAGCCGTACGAGAGACCCAGTACTTC,CASSVGTAVRETQYF
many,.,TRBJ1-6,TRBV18,TGTGCCAGCTCACCGGGGGAATCACCCCTCCACTTT,CASSPGESPLHF
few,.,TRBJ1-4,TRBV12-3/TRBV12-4,TGTGCCAGCAGTTTAGGACCGGTTTCCGAAAAACTGTTTTTT,CASSLGPVSEKLFF
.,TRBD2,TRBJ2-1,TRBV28,TGTGCCAGCAGTCCCAGTGGGCGGGGGAGCTCCTACAATGAGCAGTTCTTC,CASSPSGRGSSYNEQFF
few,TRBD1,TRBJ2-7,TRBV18,TGTGCCAGCTCACCTCCGGGACAGGGGGTACCCTACGAGCAGTACTTC,CASSPPGQGVPYEQYF
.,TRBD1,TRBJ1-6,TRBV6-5,TGTGCCAGCAGTTACACGGGACAGGGGAGTTTAACCCTCCACTTT,CASSYTGQGSLTLHF
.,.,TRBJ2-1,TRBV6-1,TGTGCCAGCAACGCCCAGAAGTACAATGAGCAGTTCTTC,CASNAQKYNEQFF
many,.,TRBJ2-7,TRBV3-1,TGTGCCAGCAGCCAACAACCGGTCTCCTACGAGCAGTACTTC,CASSQQPVSYEQYF
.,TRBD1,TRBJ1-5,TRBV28,TGTGCCAGCAGTTCCGGGACAGGGGGATTATTCAATCAGCCCCAGCATTTT,CASSSGTGGLFNQPQHF
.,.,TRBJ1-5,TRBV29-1,TGCAGCGCTGGGGACCCCAATCAGCCCCAGCATTTT,CSAGDPNQPQHF
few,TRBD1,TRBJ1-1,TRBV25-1,TGTGCCAGCAGCCCCACCATCTCCGGGACAGGGGGCTTCACTGAAGCTTTCTTT,CASSPTISGTGGFTEAFF
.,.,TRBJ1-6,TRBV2,TGTGCCAGCAGAATAGGACGGAACTATAATTCACCCCTCCACTTT,CASRIGRNYNSPLHF
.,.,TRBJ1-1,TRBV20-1,TGCAGTGCCCCCGCCTCGGTTGATCGGACTGAAGCTTTCTTT,CSAPASVDRTEAFF
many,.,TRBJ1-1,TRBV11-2,TGTGCCAGCAGCCTACGGGGGAGGGAGGCTTTCTTT,CASSLRGREAFF
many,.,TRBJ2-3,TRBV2,TGTGCCAGCACTCAGGACTACACAGATACGCAGTATTTT,CASTQDYTDTQYF
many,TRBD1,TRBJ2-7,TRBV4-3,TGCGCCAGCAGCTGGGGACAGGGTTCCTACGAGCAGTACTTC,CASSWGQGSYEQYF
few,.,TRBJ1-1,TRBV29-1,TGCAGCGTTAATCGGCAGGCCCTTGGGGAAGCTTTCTTT,CSVNRQALGEAFF
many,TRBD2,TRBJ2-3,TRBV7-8,TGTGCCAGCAGCTTAGCCGGGGGGGTTAGCACAGATACGCAGTATTTT,CASSLAGGVSTDTQYF
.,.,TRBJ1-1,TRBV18,TGTGCCAGCTCACTGGGACCGCGGGGCACTGAAGCTTTCTTT,CASSLGPRGTEAFF
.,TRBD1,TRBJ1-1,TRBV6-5,TGTGCCAGCAGTTACTCGACAGCTCACAGGGGGCCCCTCAACGACACTGAAGCTTTCTTT,CASSYSTAHRGPLNDTEAFF
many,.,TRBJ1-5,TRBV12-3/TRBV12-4,TGTGCCAGCAGTTTAAAGGGTGGAGGGCTCAATCAGCCCCAGCATTTT,CASSLKGGGLNQPQHF
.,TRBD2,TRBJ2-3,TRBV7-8,TGTGCCAGCAGCCACGCTAGCGGGGTCCGAGATACGCAGTATTTT,CASSHASGVRDTQYF
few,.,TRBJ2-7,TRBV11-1,TGTGCCAGCAGCTTCCCGACGGGGGGCCTGAACGAGCAGTACTTC,CASSFPTGGLNEQYF
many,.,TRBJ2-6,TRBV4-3,TGCGCCAGCAGCCCTAAGGCGGTACCCACAGTAAACTCTGGGGCCAACGTCCTGACTTTC,CASSPKAVPTVNSGANVLTF
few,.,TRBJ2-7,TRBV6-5,TGTGCCAGCAGTTACGAGGTCGGGGGCGCCCCCGGCGAGCAGTACTTC,CASSYEVGGAPGEQYF
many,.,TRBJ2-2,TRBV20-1,TGCAGTGCTAGGGTTAGGGGTGGATACACCGGGGAGCTGTTTTTT,CSARVRGGYTGELFF
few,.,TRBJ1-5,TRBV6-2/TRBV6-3,TGTGCCAGCAGTTACTCGATCGATCAGCCCCAGCATTTT,CASSYSIDQPQHF
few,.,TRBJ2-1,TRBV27,TGTGCCAGCAGTTTAGGTGCACCGAGGAACTCCTACAATGAGCAGTTCTTC,CASSLGAPRNSYNEQFF
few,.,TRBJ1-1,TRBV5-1,TGCGCCAGCAGCTTGCCGCAGGGGAACACTGAAGCTTTCTTT,CASSLPQGNTEAFF
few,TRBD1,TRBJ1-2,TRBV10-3,TGTGCCATCAACATCGGACAGGGGAGAGACTATGGCTACACCTTC,CAINIGQGRDYGYTF
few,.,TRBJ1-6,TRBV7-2,TGTGCCAGCAGCTCATTTCTGGGTTCACCCCTCCACTTT,CASSSFLGSPLHF
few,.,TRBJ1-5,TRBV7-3,TGTGCCAGCAGCTTAAAACTTGATCAGCCCCAGCATTTT,CASSLKLDQPQHF
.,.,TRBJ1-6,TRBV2,TGTGCCAGCAGCCCAAATCGTTCACCCCTCCACTTT,CASSPNRSPLHF
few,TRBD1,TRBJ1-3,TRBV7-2,TGTGCCAGCAGCACCCACTCGCAGGGGGTTTCTGGAAACACCATATATTTT,CASSTHSQGVSGNTIYF
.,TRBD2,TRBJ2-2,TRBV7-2,TGTGCCAGCAGCTTAAGTAGCGGGGAACCCGGGGAGCTGTTTTTT,CASSLSSGEPGELFF
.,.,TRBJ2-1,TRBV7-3,TGTGCCAGCAGCTTAAATTGGGGAAACAATGAGCAGTTCTTC,CASSLNWGNNEQFF
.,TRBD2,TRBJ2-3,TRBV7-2,TGTGCCAGCAGCTGGGAGACTAGCGGGGGCGGGGAAGATACGCAGTATTTT,CASSWETSGGGEDTQYF
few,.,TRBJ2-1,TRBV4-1,TGCGCCAGCAGCCGCCATGTGGGCCCCCCAAACACTTATGAGCAGTTCTTC,CASSRHVGPPNTYEQFF